The subject of this entry is one T cell receptor beta chain. Libraries were prepared by immunoSEQ multiplex PCR; TCRdb keeps only in-frame clonotypes and omits some of them. The sample lists 83,000 or so clones, around nine tenths seen once, with about 0.23% in the top ten. The data belong to a study of technical replicates of blood from a few donors. CDR1 SGHNT and CDR2 YYREEE come from the germline V gene (reference sequence). V was shortened by 0 bases and J by 2 bases, with 10 bases between the two germline ends. The CDR3 is made up of 15 amino acids. The chain recombines TRBV5-4 with TRBJ2-3; D is possibly TRBD2 (6 bases). This TCR was recovered from a human donor in good health. The sample comprised T cells isolated from PBMCs. The CDR3 reads CASSLARGTTDTQYF. CDR3 nucleotide sequence: TGTGCCAGCAGCTTGGCCCGGGGGACCACAGATACGCAGTATTTT.